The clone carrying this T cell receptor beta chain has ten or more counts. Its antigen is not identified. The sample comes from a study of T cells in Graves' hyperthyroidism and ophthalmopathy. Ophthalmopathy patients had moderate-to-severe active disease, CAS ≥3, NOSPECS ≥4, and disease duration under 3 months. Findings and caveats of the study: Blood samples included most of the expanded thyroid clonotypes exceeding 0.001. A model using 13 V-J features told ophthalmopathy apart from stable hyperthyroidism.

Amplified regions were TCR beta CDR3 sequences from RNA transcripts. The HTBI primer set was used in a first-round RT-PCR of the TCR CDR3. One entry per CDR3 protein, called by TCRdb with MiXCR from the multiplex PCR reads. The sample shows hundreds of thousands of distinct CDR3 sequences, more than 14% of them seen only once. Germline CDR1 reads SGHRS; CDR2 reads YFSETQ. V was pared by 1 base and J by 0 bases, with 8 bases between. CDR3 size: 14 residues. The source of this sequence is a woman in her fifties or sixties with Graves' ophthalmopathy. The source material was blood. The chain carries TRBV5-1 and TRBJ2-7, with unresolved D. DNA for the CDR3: TGCGCCAGCAGCTTGCTCTCTAGCTCCTACGAGCAGTACTTC. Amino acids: CASSLLSSSYEQYF.